The 5 T cell receptor beta chains reported below all come from one sample, sequenced in a study of cytomegalovirus exposure and HLA in healthy donors. PCR used 60 Vbeta primers and 13 Jbeta primers. The protocol was immunoSEQ multiplex PCR, while the TCRdb copy is restricted to in-frame clones and leaves out a portion. Among under 200,000 clones listed, 75% to 90% were seen once. Specimen: PBMCs. These receptors were obtained from a woman younger than 45 in good health and CMV-seronegative.

This chain joins TRBV28 and TRBJ2-7; D not certain. V was clipped by 3 bases and J by 2 bases, with 8 bases between them. CDR1 is MDHEN and CDR2 is SYDVKM in the germline V gene. This CDR3 has 13 residues. In DNA, the CDR3 is TGTGCCAGCAGTTTGCCGGTGACCTACGAGCAGTACTTC. Protein product: CASSLPVTYEQYF.

V and J are TRBV2 and TRBJ1-2; 10 positions agree with TRBD1. The CDR3 extends over 13 amino acids. Trimming removed 4 bases from V and 4 bases from J; junction bases left unmatched: 0. CDR1 and CDR2 from the germline V gene are SNHLY and FYNNEI. CDR3 coding DNA: TGTGCCAGCAGTGGGACAGGGGGCTATGGCTACACCTTC. Translating it yields CASSGTGGYGYTF.

This chain connects TRBV29-1 to TRBJ2-3, with 8 bases lining up with TRBD2. The CDR3 sequence is 14 residues long. Germline V gene data show CDR1 as SQVTM and CDR2 as ANQGSEA. Germline trimming cut 6 bases from V and 2 bases from J; bases unmatched to any gene: 7. The CDR3 sequence is CSVSTSGITDTQYF. The CDR3 DNA follows: TGCAGCGTCAGTACTAGCGGTATCACAGATACGCAGTATTTT.

The chain employs TRBV6-1 and TRBJ2-5, with D tentatively TRBD2 (5 bases). The germline gives CDR1 MNHNS, CDR2 SASEGT. The CDR3 is 17 amino acids. Trimming stripped 0 bases from V and 1 base from J, with 15 bases between. This chain's CDR3 is CASSEARIASLQETQYF. In DNA form, the CDR3 reads TGTGCCAGCAGTGAAGCTAGGATAGCGAGTCTCCAAGAGACCCAGTACTTC.

This chain connects TRBV19 to TRBJ1-1; a possible D gene is TRBD1 (5 bases). From germline, CDR1 is LNHDA and CDR2 SQIVND (reference sequence). V was clipped by 7 bases and J by 4 bases, with 16 bases between them. This CDR3 is 14 amino acids long. The CDR3 bases are TGTGCCAGTACTCCGGGCTCCGGGGGCACTGAAGCTTTCTTT. This gives the protein CASTPGSGGTEAFF.